Described below is a single T cell receptor (beta chain) sequence and its context. The data stem from a study of T cell changes during pregnancy in multiple sclerosis. Data came from immunoSEQ multiplex PCR; TCRdb stores just in-frame clones and leaves some out. The repertoire has some 54,000 clones, 94% of them found once; the top ten carry about 3.2%. Germline trimming cut 2 bases from V and 6 bases from J; bases unmatched to any gene: 12. CDR3 length: 16 residues. The germline V gene has CDR1 SGHVS and CDR2 FNYEAQ. The sequences come from CD8+ T cells from peripheral blood mononuclear cells, collected in the third trimester of pregnancy. The chain is built from TRBV7-6 and TRBJ1-1; 7 bases map to TRBD1. This receptor was taken from a female donor with multiple sclerosis, enrolled in a pregnancy study. In nucleotides, the CDR3 is TGTGCCAGCAGCTTAAGCAGGGGGGTTATGGACGCTGAAGCTTTCTTT. This sequence encodes CASSLSRGVMDAEAFF.